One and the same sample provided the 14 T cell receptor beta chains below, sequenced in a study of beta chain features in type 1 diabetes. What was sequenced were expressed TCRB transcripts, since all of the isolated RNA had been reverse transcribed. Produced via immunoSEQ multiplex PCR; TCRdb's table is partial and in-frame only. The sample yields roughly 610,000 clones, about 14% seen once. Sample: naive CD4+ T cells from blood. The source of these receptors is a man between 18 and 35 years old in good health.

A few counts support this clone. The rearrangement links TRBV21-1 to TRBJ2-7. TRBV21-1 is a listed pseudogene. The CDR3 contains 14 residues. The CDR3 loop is CASSKRPGVHEQYF. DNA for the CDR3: TGTGCCAGCAGCAAGCGTCCGGGCGTGCACGAGCAGTACTTC.

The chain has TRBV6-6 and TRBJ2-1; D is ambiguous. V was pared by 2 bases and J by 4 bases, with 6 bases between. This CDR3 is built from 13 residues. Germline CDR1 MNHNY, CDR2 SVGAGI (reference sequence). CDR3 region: CASSYEVYNEQFF. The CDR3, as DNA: TGTGCCAGCAGTTACGAAGTTTACAATGAGCAGTTCTTC.

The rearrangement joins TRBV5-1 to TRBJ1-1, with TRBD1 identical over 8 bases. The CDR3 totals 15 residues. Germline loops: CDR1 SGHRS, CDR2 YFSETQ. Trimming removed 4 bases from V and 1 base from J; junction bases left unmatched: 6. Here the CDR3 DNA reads TGCGCCAGCAGCGTATCGACAGGGGCGAACACTGAAGCTTTCTTT. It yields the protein CASSVSTGANTEAFF. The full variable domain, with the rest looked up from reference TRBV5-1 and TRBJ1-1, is KAGVTQTPRYLIKTRGQQVTLSCSPISGHRSVSWYQQTPGQGLQFLFEYFSETQRNKGNFPGRFSGRQFSNSRSEMNVSTLELGDSALYLCASSVSTGANTEAFFGQGTRLTVV.

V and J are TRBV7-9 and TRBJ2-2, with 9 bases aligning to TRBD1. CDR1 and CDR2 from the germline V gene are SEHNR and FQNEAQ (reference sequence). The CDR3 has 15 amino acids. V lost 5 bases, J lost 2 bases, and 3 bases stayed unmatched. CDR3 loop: CASSMGQGNTGELFF. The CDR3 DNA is TGTGCCAGCAGCATGGGACAGGGTAACACCGGGGAGCTGTTTTTT. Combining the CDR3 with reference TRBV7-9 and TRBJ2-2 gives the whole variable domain DTGVSQNPRHKITKRGQNVTFRCDPISEHNRLYWYRQTLGQGPEFLTYFQNEAQLEKSRLLSDRFSAERPKGSFSTLEIQRTEQGDSAMYLCASSMGQGNTGELFFGEGSRLTVL.

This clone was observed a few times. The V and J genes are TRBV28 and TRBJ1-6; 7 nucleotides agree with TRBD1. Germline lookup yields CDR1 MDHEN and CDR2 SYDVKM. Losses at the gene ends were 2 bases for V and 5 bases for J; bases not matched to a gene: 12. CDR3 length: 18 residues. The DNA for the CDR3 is TGTGCCAGCAGTTTACCCCCCGGCACAGGGGATCATAATTCACCCCTCCACTTT. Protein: CASSLPPGTGDHNSPLHF.

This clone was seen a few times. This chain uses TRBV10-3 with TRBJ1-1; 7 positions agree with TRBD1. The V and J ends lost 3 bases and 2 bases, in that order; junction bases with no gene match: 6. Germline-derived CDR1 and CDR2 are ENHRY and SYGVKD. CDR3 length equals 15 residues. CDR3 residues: CAISETGTENTEAFF. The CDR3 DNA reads TGTGCCATCAGTGAAACCGGGACAGAAAACACTGAAGCTTTCTTT.

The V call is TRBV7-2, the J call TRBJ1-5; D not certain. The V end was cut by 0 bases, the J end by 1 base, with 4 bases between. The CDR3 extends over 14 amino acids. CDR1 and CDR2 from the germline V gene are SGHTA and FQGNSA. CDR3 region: CASSLASSNQPQHF. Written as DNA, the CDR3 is TGTGCCAGCAGCTTAGCCTCAAGCAATCAGCCCCAGCATTTT.

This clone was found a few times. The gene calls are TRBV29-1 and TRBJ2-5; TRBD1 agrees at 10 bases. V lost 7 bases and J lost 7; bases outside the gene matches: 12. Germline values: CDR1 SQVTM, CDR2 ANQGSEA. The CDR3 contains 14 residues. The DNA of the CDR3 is TGCAGCGCTGGGAAGGGGACAGGGGCGGGGACCCAGTACTTC. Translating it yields CSAGKGTGAGTQYF.

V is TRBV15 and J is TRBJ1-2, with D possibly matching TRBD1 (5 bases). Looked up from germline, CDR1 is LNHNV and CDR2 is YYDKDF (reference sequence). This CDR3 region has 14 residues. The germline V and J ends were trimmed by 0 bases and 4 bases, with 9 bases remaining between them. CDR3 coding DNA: TGTGCCACCAGCAGAGAACGCAGGGTCTATGGCTACACCTTC. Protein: CATSRERRVYGYTF.

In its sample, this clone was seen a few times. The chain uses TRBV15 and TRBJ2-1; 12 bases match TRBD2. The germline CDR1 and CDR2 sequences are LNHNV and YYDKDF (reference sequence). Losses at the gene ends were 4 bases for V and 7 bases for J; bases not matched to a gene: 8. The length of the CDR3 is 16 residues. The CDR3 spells CATSTMRLAGVNEQFF. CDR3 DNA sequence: TGTGCCACCAGCACCATGAGACTAGCGGGAGTTAATGAGCAGTTCTTC. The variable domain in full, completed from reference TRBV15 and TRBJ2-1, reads DAMVIQNPRYQVTQFGKPVTLSCSQTLNHNVMYWYQQKSSQAPKLLFHYYDKDFNNEADTPDNFQSRRPNTSFCFLDIRSPGLGDTAMYLCATSTMRLAGVNEQFFGPGTRLTVL.

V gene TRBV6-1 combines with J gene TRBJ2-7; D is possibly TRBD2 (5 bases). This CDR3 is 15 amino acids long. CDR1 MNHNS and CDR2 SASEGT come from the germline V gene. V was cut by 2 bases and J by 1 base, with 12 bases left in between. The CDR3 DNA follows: TGTGCCAGCAGTGAATCTGGGCGCGGGTCCTACGAGCAGTACTTC. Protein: CASSESGRGSYEQYF.

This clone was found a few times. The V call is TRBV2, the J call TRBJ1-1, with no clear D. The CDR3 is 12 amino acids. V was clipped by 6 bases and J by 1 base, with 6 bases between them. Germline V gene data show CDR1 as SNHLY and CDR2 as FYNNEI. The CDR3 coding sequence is TGTGCCAGCAGAAACCAGAACACTGAAGCTTTCTTT. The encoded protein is CASRNQNTEAFF.

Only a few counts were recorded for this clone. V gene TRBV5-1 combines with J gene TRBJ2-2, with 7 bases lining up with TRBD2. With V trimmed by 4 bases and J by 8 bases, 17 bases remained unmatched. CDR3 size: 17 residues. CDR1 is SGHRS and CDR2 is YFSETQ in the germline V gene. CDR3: CASSPGPGTTALGELFF. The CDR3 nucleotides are TGCGCCAGCAGCCCCGGACCCGGGACTACAGCTCTTGGGGAGCTGTTTTTT.

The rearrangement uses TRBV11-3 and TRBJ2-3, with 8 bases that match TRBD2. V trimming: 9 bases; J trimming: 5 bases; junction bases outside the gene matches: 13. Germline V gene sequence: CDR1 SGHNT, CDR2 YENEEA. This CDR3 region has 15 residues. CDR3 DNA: TGTGCCAGTGCGCAGGGCGGGGGGAGTATAGATACGCAGTATTTT. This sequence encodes CASAQGGGSIDTQYF.